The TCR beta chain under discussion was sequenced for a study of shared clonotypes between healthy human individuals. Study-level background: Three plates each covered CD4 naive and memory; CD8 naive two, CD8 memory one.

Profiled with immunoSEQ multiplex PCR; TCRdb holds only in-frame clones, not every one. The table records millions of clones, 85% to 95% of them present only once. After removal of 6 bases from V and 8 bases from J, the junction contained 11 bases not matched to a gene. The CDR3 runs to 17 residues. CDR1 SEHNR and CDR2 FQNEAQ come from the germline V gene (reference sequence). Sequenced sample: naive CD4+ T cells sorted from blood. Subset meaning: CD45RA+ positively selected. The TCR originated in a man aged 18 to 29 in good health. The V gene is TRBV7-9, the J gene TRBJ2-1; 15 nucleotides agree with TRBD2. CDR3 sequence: CASSSTGTSGRTDEQFF. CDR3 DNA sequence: TGTGCCAGCAGTTCTACGGGGACTAGCGGGAGGACCGATGAGCAGTTCTTC. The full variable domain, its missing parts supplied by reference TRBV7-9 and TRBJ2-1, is DTGVSQNPRHKITKRGQNVTFRCDPISEHNRLYWYRQTLGQGPEFLTYFQNEAQLEKSRLLSDRFSAERPKGSFSTLEIQRTEQGDSAMYLCASSSTGTSGRTDEQFFGPGTRLTVL.